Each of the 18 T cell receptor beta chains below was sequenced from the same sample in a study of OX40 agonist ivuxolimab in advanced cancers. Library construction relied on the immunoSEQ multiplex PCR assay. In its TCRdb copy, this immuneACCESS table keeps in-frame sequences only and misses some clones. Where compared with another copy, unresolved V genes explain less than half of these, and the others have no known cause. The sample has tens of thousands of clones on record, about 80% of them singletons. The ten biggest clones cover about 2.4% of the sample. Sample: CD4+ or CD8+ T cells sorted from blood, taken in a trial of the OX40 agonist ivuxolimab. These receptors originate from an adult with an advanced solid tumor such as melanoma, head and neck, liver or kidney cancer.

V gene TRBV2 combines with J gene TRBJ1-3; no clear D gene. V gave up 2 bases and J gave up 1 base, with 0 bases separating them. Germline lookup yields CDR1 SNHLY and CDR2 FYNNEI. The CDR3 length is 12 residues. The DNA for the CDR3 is TGTGCCAGCAGTGAATCTGGAAACACCATATATTTT. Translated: CASSESGNTIYF.

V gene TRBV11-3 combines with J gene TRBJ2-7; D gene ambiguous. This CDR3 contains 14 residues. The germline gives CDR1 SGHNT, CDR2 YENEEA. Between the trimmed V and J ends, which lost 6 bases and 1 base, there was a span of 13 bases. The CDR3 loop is CASSSDPTSYEQYF. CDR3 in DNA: TGTGCCAGCAGTTCCGATCCAACATCCTACGAGCAGTACTTC.

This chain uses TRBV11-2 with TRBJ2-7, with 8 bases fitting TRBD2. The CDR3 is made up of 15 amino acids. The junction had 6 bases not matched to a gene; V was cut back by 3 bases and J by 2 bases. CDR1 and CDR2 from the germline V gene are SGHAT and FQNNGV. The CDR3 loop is CASSLSTSATYEQYF. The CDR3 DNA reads TGTGCCAGCAGCTTGTCGACTAGCGCAACCTACGAGCAGTACTTC.

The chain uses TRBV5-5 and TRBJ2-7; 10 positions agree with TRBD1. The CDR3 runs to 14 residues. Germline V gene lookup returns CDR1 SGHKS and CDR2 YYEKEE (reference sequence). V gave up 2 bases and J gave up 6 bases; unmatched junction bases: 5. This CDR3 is CASSFDRGLGEQYF. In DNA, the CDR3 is TGTGCCAGCAGCTTTGACAGGGGGCTCGGCGAGCAGTACTTC.

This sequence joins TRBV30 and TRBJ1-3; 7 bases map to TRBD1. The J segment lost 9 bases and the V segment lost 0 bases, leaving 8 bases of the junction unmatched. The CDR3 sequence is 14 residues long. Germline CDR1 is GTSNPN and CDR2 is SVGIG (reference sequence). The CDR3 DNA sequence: TGTGCCTGGAGTGTACGGGACAGTGTCCTCACCATATATTTT. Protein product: CAWSVRDSVLTIYF.

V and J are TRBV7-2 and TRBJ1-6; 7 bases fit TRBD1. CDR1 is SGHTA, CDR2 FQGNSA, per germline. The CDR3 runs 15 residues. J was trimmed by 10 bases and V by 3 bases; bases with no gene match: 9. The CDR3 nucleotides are TGTGCCAGCAGCTTGGGGACAGAGCGACCATCACCCCTCCACTTT. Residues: CASSLGTERPSPLHF.

CDR3 sequence: CASSVGVGYNEQFF. The CDR3 DNA is TGTGCCAGCAGCGTAGGGGTAGGTTACAATGAGCAGTTCTTC. The chain employs TRBV9 and TRBJ2-1; the D is unclear. V lost 0 bases, J lost 4 bases, and 8 bases lay in between. Per germline, CDR1 SGDLS and CDR2 YYNGEE. The CDR3 is 14 amino acids.

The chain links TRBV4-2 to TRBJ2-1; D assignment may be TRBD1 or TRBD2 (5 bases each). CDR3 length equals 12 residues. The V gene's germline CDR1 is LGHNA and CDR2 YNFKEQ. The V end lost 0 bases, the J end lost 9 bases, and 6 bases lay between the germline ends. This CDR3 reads CASSQDGGEQFF. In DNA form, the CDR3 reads TGTGCCAGCAGCCAAGATGGGGGTGAGCAGTTCTTC.

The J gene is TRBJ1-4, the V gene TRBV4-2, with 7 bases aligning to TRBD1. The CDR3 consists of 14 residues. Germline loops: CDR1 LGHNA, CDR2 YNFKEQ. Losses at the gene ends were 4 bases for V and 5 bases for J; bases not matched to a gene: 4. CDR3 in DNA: TGTGCCAGCAGCCCAGGGGACAGCAATGAAAAACTGTTTTTT. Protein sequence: CASSPGDSNEKLFF.

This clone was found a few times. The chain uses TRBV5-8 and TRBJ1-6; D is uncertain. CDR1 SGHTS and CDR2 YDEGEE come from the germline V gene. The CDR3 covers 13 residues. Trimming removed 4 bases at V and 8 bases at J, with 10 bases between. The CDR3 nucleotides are TGTGCCAGCAGCAGCGGGCCCTATTCACCCCTCCACTTT. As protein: CASSSGPYSPLHF.

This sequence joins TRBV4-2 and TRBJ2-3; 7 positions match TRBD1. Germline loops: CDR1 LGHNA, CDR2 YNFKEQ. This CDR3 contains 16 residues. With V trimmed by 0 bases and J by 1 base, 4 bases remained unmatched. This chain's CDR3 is CASSQDRGGRTDTQYF. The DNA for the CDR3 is TGTGCCAGCAGCCAAGATCGAGGGGGCCGCACAGATACGCAGTATTTT.

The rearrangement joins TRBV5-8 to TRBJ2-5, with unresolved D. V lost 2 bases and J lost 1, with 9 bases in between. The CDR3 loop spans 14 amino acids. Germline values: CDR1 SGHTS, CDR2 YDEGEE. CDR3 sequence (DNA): TGTGCCAGCAGCTTTCAGGTTTCCCAAGAGACCCAGTACTTC. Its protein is CASSFQVSQETQYF.

In nucleotides, the CDR3 is TGTGCCAGCAGAGTTTTGGGAGGGAAATCCGGGGAGCTGTTTTTT. Its translation is CASRVLGGKSGELFF. The chain employs TRBV2 and TRBJ2-2; 7 nucleotides agree with TRBD2. This CDR3 spans 15 amino acids. With 6 bases clipped from V and 6 bases from J, the junction kept 10 bases outside the gene matches. Germline V gene data show CDR1 as SNHLY and CDR2 as FYNNEI.

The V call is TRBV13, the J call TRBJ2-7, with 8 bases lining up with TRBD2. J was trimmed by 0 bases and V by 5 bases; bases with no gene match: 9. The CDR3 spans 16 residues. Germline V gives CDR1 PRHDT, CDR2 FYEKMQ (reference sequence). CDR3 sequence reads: CASSLTAGGPSYEQYF. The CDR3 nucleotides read TGTGCCAGCAGCCTGACGGCGGGAGGCCCCTCCTACGAGCAGTACTTC.

In DNA form, the CDR3 reads TGTGCCTGGAGGAGGACAGGGGGCCGCCACGAGCAGTACTTC. Its protein product is CAWRRTGGRHEQYF. The chain combines TRBV30 with TRBJ2-7; 11 nucleotides line up with TRBD1. CDR1 and CDR2 from the germline V gene are GTSNPN and SVGIG (reference sequence). CDR3 length: 14 residues. Germline trimming cut 3 bases from V and 5 bases from J; bases unmatched to any gene: 6.

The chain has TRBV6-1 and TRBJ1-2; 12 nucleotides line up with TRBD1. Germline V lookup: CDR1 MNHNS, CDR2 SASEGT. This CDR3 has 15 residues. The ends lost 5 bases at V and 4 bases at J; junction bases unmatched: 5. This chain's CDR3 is CASSTGTGGGYGYTF. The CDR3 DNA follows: TGTGCCAGCAGTACCGGGACAGGGGGCGGCTATGGCTACACCTTC.

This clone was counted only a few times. CDR3 protein: CASSRNEAYNEQFF. Here the CDR3 DNA reads TGCGCCAGCAGTCGCAATGAGGCCTACAATGAGCAGTTCTTC. This chain uses TRBV4-3 with TRBJ2-1; D is uncertain. Germline lookup yields CDR1 LGHNA and CDR2 YSLEER. Trimming cost V 6 bases and J 2 bases, with 11 bases left between them. The CDR3 extends over 14 amino acids.

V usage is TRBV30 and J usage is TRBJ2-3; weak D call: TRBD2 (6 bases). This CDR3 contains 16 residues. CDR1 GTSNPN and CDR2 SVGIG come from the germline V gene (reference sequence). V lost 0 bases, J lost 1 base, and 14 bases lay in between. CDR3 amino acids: CAWSVGRTPGTDTQYF. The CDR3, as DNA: TGTGCCTGGAGTGTGGGGAGGACTCCCGGCACAGATACGCAGTATTTT.